This T cell receptor beta chain was captured in a study of human T cells and chemical hapten exposure. The wider study: For sensitization, 2% DPC was applied to a roughly 2 cm by roughly 2 cm patch of upper inner arm skin.

This CDR3 region has 14 residues. V shed 0 bases, J shed 5 bases, and the junction held 4 bases outside the gene matches. In germline, CDR1 is SQVTM, CDR2 ANQGSEA. Sample time point: pre-sensitization, week 0. Specified treatment: therapeutic diphenylcyclopropenone sensitization with weekly scalp DPC. The library tagged each cDNA molecule with unique molecular identifiers. TCRdb recomputed calls from the RACE reads with MiXCR, one row per CDR3 protein. The sample includes 300,000 to 400,000 distinct CDR3 sequences, roughly 5% of them seen just once. V usage is TRBV29-1 and J usage is TRBJ1-2; TRBD1 matches at 9 bases. The sample was whole blood, taken in connection with sensitization to the hapten diphenylcyclopropenone (DPC). The receptor was derived from a woman in her fifties or sixties with alopecia areata. Some clones in this sample may be carry-over from other donors' samples. The CDR3 sequence is CSVEDWDRAYGYTF. In nucleotides, the CDR3 is TGCAGCGTTGAAGATTGGGACAGGGCGTATGGCTACACCTTC.